Below, 3 T cell receptor beta chains from the same sample are listed, as sequenced in a study of T cells in localized non-small cell lung cancer. Libraries were prepared by immunoSEQ multiplex PCR; TCRdb keeps only in-frame clonotypes and omits some of them. This repertoire shows around 15,000 clones, about 89% found once; its top ten account for 3% to 4.5%. The source was peripheral blood, collected before any cancer treatment. These receptors were obtained from a male donor aged 60 or older with stage II squamous cell lung carcinoma.

The chain is built from TRBV4-2 and TRBJ2-1; possible D gene TRBD2, 6 bases. Germline V gives CDR1 LGHNA, CDR2 YNFKEQ. V was clipped by 0 bases and J by 2 bases, with 8 bases between them. This CDR3 has 15 amino acids. The CDR3 here is CASSQDASAYNEQFF. Here the CDR3 DNA reads TGTGCCAGCAGCCAAGATGCTAGCGCCTACAATGAGCAGTTCTTC.

The rearrangement joins TRBV5-1 to TRBJ2-1; D perhaps matches TRBD2 (7 bases). There are 16 residues in the CDR3. The germline gives CDR1 SGHRS, CDR2 YFSETQ. V was clipped by 4 bases and J by 3 bases, with 17 bases between them. As DNA, the CDR3 is TGCGCCAGCAGCACCCGAGGGGGGGCTGACTACAATGAGCAGTTCTTC. Its protein product is CASSTRGGADYNEQFF.

The chain carries TRBV7-9 and TRBJ2-3; D remains unclear. The V and J ends lost 5 bases and 4 bases respectively, with 10 bases between them. CDR1 and CDR2 from the germline V gene are SEHNR and FQNEAQ (reference sequence). This CDR3 comprises 13 residues. CDR3 residues: CASSLGYSDTQYF. The DNA of the CDR3 is TGTGCCAGCAGCCTAGGGTATTCAGATACGCAGTATTTT.